This entry features one T cell receptor beta chain sequence. The sample comes from a study of blood T cell repertoires in COVID-19. Study-level information: COVID-19 samples, acute and convalescent, were from the United States, Italy and Spain. T cells, B-cell-depleted T cells, or PBMCs provided the cDNA or gDNA that served as material.

Trimming removed 1 base from V and 10 bases from J, with 20 bases in between. The CDR3 consists of 16 residues. In germline, CDR1 is SGHDN, CDR2 FVKESK. In the original analysis: Cell counts per sample came from amplifying reference gene primers. Some clones are missing from TCRdb's copy, which holds only in-frame ones; the method was immunoSEQ multiplex PCR. V and J calls and clone size are copied from that table; D and trimming were computed from the DNA. The table lists about 220,000 clones, around four fifths of them singletons. The material sequenced was peripheral blood. This chain uses TRBV14 with TRBJ2-1; a weak D match, TRBD2 (7 bases). The receptor was derived from a woman aged 55 to 70 who had recovered from COVID-19. This CDR3 reads CASSQAPWGGVREQFF. DNA for the CDR3: TGTGCCAGCAGCCAAGCCCCGTGGGGGGGCGTACGGGAGCAGTTCTTC.